This TCR beta chain appears in the sequencing data of a study of blood T cell repertoires in COVID-19 (dated by TCRdb to the early 2020s). The study in broad terms: The collaborator samples originated in the United States, Italy and Spain and spanned the acute and convalescent phases of COVID-19. Where HLA class I and class II types were available, the types were taken from metadata supplied by the sample provider, not from assay-based typing. The sample metadata nearly always contained a de-identified subject ID, COVID-19 status, age in years and sex. The prospective study material was composed of cDNA or gDNA derived from T cells, B-cell-depleted T cells, or PBMCs. Subjects who had been exposed to COVID-19, were actively infected with it, or had recovered from it provided the deeply sampled blood TCRbeta repertoires that made up the dataset. Samples came from the ongoing ImmuneRACE study (first 160 participants) plus 1,254 subjects from 6 global collaborators. The repertoires were made available in a free public database intended to serve as a resource for research on the immune response to SARS-CoV-2.

In the prospective study, participants were about 18 to 100 years old, resided in 24 geographic areas of the United States, and were enrolled through a virtual design. To assign participants to cohorts, the prospective study relied on clinical history that participants themselves reported in a screening survey and a study questionnaire. ImmuneRACE Cohort 3 recovered participants were defined by two consecutive negative NP/OP PCR tests, healthcare professional clearance, or symptom resolution. In the prospective study, mobile phlebotomists collected whole blood, serum and a nasopharyngeal or oropharyngeal swab from each participant. Over a roughly 2-month period, participants in the prospective study had the option of providing additional blood draws and questionnaires. Blood samples from the prospective study were shipped frozen or at room temperature prior to DNA extraction. To note about this clone: It has no known antigen specificity. No per-base quality is available; no much larger clone lies one base away.

Beyond this particular receptor, the publication reports: The amount of clinical and demographic metadata varied by source and participant and was provided uncurated.

TCRbeta CDR3 regions were amplified from genomic DNA using the immunoSEQ Assay, a bias-controlled multiplex PCR. The study's processing was this. The number of nucleated cells in each sample was estimated from the amplification of reference gene primers within the assay. To quantify the absolute abundance of each unique TCRbeta CDR3 rearrangement, sequence reads were collapsed and filtered. Productive Simpson clonality was computed per sample as the square root of Simpson's diversity index over productive rearrangements. TCRdb carries this immuneACCESS record with in-frame sequences only. Its versions omit some clonotypes, under half of them owing to an unresolved V gene in the studies checked, with the rest unexplained. The DNA gave D and trimming, while V, J and clone size come from that table. A total of about 190,000 clones appear in this sample, about four fifths of them only once. The biggest ten clones account for approximately 3% of the sample.

Sequenced material: PBMCs or T cells enriched from blood (not recorded which). The sequence was collected from a woman in her 30s who had recovered from COVID-19.

The sequenced DNA is TGCGCCAGCAGCTTGTCGAGGGGGGGCCGGGAGACCCAGTACTTC. Translation gives CASSLSRGGRETQYF. The chain couples TRBV5-1 to TRBJ2-5; a tentative D call is TRBD2 (7 bases match). CDR1 and CDR2 are read off the germline V gene as SGHRS and YFSETQ. The CDR3 runs 15 amino acids, cysteine and phenylalanine included. The CDR3 DNA has 45 bases and is translated from base 1. Relative to germline, V is 1 base shorter and J is 5 bases shorter, with 15 bases between their ends.